This T cell receptor (beta chain) emerged from a study of technical replicates of blood from a handful of donors. Germline CDR1 reads KGHSH; CDR2 reads LQKENI. Trimming cost V 3 bases and J 0 bases; bases outside gene matches: 7. The CDR3 totals 17 residues. Method: immunoSEQ multiplex PCR; TCRdb's copy keeps in-frame clones and lacks some. The table has tens of thousands of clones, approximately 83% seen once. The chain is built from TRBV18 and TRBJ2-5; 10 positions match TRBD2. The receptor's source is a human donor in good health. Some clones in this sample may be carry-over from other donors' samples. Sequences were obtained from PBMCs. The CDR3 sequence is CASSPKWTSGDQETQYF. The DNA for the CDR3 is TGTGCCAGCTCACCGAAATGGACTAGCGGAGACCAAGAGACCCAGTACTTC. Full variable domain (rest looked up from reference TRBV18 and TRBJ2-5): NAGVMQNPRHLVRRRGQEARLRCSPMKGHSHVYWYRQLPEEGLKFMVYLQKENIIDESGMPKERFSAEFPKEGPSILRIQQVVRGDSAAYFCASSPKWTSGDQETQYFGPGTRLLVL.